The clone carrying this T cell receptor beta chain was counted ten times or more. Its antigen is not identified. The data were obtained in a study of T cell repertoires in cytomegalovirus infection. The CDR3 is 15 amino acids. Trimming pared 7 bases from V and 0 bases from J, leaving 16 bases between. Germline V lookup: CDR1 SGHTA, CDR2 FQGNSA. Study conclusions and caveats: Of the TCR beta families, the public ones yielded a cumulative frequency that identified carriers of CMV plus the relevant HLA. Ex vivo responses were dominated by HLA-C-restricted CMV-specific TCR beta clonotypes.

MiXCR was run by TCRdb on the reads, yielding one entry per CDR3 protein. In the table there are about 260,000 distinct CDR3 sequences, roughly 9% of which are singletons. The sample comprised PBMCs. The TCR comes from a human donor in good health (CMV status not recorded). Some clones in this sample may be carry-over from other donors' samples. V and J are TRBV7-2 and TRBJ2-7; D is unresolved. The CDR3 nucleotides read TGTGCCAGCACCTCAGGACCACCGAGCTCCTACGAGCAGTACTTC. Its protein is CASTSGPPSSYEQYF.